The clone carrying this T cell receptor beta chain has a handful of counts. What it recognizes is unknown. These data come from a study of naive and memory T cell subsets. Two oligonucleotides, mixed equimolar, formed the beta constant-region primer covering TRBC1 and TRBC2. Four rounds of PCR amplified the ligated cDNA using nested alpha and beta constant-region primers plus SP2. One entry per CDR3 protein results from TCRdb running MiXCR on the UMI-ligation and nested PCR reads. Among under 150,000 distinct CDR3 sequences listed, approximately 20% were seen once. Study findings and constraints: Possibly reflecting memory cells re-expressing CD45RA, a few larger clonotypes occurred in naive repertoires, especially CD8.

Trimming cost V 7 bases and J 3 bases; bases outside gene matches: 10. This CDR3 is built from 15 residues. CDR1 is MDHEN and CDR2 is SYDVKM in the germline V gene. The sequence derives from a human donor in good health. V usage is TRBV28 and J usage is TRBJ2-7; TRBD1 matches at 9 bases. The sequenced sample consisted of naive CD8+ T cells from blood. The CDR3 reads CASTPGGTGIYEQYF. The CDR3 coding sequence is TGTGCCAGCACCCCCGGGGGGACAGGGATCTACGAGCAGTACTTC.